This T cell receptor (beta chain) appears in the sequencing data of a study of T-cell memory formation after mild COVID-19. As for the study in general: For the most part, TCR clusters were specific to one donor.

This clonotype was seen a few times. Its antigen remains unknown. The V end was cut by 6 bases, the J end by 5 bases, with 13 bases between. Germline V gives CDR1 SGDLS, CDR2 YYNGEE. This CDR3 is 13 amino acids long. Study-wide findings and caveats: Day 15 to 85 contractors were CD4/CD8 balanced; later expanders leaned CD4+. Pre-infection memory held some responding clones, suggesting pre-existing cross-reactive T cells responded. Proof of SARS-CoV-2 specificity was absent for the second-wave clones that crested on day 37.

From the 5' RACE reads, TCRdb called clonotypes with MiXCR, one entry per CDR3 protein. The sample lists 80,000 to 130,000 distinct CDR3 sequences; more than 9.5% were seen once. The receptor was isolated from a young man who had mild COVID-19 (a few samples of this study predate the infection). Cell type and time point are not known. The source material was PBMCs or a T cell subset sorted from them (not recorded which). The chain uses TRBV9 and TRBJ2-3; D is tentatively TRBD1 or TRBD2 (5 bases each). The CDR3 is CASTGEGVDTQYF. DNA for the CDR3: TGTGCCAGCACCGGGGAAGGGGTAGATACGCAGTATTTT.